This TCR beta chain was recovered during a study of T cells in Graves' hyperthyroidism and ophthalmopathy. The CDR3 length is 15 residues. V gave up 1 base and J gave up 11 bases, with 18 bases separating them. Germline lookup yields CDR1 LGHDT and CDR2 YNNKEL (reference sequence). It was RNA transcripts that yielded the amplified TCR beta CDR3 regions. HTBI primers were the set used in a first-round RT-PCR of the TCR CDR3. TCRdb ran MiXCR on the multiplex PCR reads and lists one entry per CDR3 protein. The sample holds 660,000 or so distinct CDR3 sequences, around 20% seen once. PBMCs came from roughly 10 ml fresh peripheral blood.

Sequencing used blood. V usage is TRBV3-1 and J usage is TRBJ1-5; D might be TRBD1 (6 bases). This sequence originates from a man aged 30 to 39 with Graves' ophthalmopathy. The CDR3 spells CASSQGGGTQGSQHF. CDR3 coding DNA: TGTGCCAGCAGCCAAGGGGGGGGCACCCAGGGGTCCCAGCATTTT.